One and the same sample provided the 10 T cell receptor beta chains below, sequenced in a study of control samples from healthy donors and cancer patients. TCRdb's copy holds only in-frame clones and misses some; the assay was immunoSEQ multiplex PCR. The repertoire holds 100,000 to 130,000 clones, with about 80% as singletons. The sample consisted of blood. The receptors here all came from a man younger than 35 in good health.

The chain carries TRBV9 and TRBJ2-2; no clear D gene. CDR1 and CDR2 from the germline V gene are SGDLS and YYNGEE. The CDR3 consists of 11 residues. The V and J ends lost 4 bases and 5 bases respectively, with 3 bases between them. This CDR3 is CASSFTGELFF. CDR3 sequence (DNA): TGTGCCAGCAGCTTTACCGGGGAGCTGTTTTTT.

The CDR3 DNA reads TGTGCCAGCAGCTTACGGGACAGGGCGGGTTATGGCAATCAGCCCCAGCATTTT. As protein: CASSLRDRAGYGNQPQHF. This rearrangement joins TRBV7-8 to TRBJ1-5; 9 nucleotides match TRBD1. Germline loops: CDR1 SGHVS, CDR2 FQNEAQ. The CDR3 length is 18 residues. J lost 2 bases, V lost 2 bases, and 10 bases had no gene match.

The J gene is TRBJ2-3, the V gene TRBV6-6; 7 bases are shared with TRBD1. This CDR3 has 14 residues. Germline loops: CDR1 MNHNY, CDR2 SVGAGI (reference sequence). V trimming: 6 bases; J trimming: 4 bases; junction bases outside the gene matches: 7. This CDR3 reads CASSPRDRPDTQYF. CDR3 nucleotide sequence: TGTGCCAGCAGCCCCCGGGACAGACCAGATACGCAGTATTTT.

The CDR3 nucleotides are TGTGCCAGCAGCTTTGTGGCACCCTCCCAAGAGACCCAGTACTTC. Its translation: CASSFVAPSQETQYF. The chain couples TRBV5-6 to TRBJ2-5; D gene unclear. Germline CDR1 and CDR2: SGHDT and YYEEEE. The CDR3 has 15 amino acids. The germline V and J ends were trimmed by 2 bases and 1 base, with 12 bases remaining between them. Filled out from reference TRBV5-6 and TRBJ2-5, the complete variable domain reads DAGVTQSPTHLIKTRGQQVTLRCSPKSGHDTVSWYQQALGQGPQFIFQYYEEEERQRGNFPDRFSGHQFPNYSSELNVNALLLGDSALYLCASSFVAPSQETQYFGPGTRLLVL.

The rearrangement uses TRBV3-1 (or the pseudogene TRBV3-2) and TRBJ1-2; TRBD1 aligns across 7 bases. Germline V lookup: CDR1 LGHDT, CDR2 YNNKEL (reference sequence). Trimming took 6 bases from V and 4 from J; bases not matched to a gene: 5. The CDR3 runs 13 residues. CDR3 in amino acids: CASRHRDSYGYTF. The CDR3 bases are TGTGCCAGCAGACACCGGGACAGCTATGGCTACACCTTC.

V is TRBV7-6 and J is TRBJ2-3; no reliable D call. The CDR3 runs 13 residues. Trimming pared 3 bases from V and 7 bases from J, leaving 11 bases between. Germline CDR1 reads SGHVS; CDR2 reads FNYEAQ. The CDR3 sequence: CASSFELGNTQYF. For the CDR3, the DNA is TGTGCCAGCAGCTTCGAGCTAGGAAATACGCAGTATTTT.

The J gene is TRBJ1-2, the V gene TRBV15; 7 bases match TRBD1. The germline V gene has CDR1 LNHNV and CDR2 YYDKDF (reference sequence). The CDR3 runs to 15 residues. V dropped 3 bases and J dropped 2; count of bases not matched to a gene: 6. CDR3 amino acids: CATSRGVGQNYGYTF. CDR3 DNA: TGTGCCACCAGCAGGGGTGTGGGACAGAACTATGGCTACACCTTC.

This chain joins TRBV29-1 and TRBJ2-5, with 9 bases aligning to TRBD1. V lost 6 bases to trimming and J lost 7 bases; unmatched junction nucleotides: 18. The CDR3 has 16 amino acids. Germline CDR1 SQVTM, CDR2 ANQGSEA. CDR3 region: CSVAPPDRGRMVTQYF. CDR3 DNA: TGCAGCGTAGCTCCCCCCGACAGGGGGAGGATGGTGACCCAGTACTTC.

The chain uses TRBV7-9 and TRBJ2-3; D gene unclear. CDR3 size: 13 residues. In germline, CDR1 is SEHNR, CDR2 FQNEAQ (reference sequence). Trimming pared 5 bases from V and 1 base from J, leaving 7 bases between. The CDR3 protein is CASSQAGTDTQYF. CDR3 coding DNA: TGTGCCAGCAGCCAGGCAGGCACAGATACGCAGTATTTT.

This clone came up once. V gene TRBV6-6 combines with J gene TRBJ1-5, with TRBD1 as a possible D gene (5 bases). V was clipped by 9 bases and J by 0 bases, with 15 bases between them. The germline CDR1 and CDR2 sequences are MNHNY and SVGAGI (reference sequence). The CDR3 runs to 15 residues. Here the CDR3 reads CASIRGKNSNQPQHF. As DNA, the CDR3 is TGTGCCAGTATACGGGGGAAAAATAGCAATCAGCCCCAGCATTTT.